These T cell receptor beta chains were read from a single sample in a study of cytomegalovirus exposure and HLA in healthy donors. Sequenced by immunoSEQ multiplex PCR; TCRdb stores in-frame clones only, minus some. The data show nearly 35,000 clones, and the top ten clones hold about 3.4%. The sample consisted of PBMCs. All receptors derive from a woman between 40 and 55 years old in good health and CMV-seropositive. The CDR3 runs from the conserved cysteine through the conserved F or W. Fields, in order: CDR3 protein, CDR3 DNA, D gene, J gene, V gene. The D gene is left open where the match is weak.

CDR3aa: CASSLLGTGDNEQFF
CDR3nt: TGTGCCAGCAGTTTATTAGGGACAGGGGACAATGAGCAGTTCTTC
d_gene: TRBD1
j_gene: TRBJ2-1
v_gene: TRBV28

CDR3aa: CASSFRSLSNNEQFF
CDR3nt: TGTGCCAGCAGCTTCAGATCACTATCTAACAATGAGCAGTTCTTC
d_gene: -
j_gene: TRBJ2-1
v_gene: TRBV11-3

CDR3aa: CASSKDRRGLLETQYF
CDR3nt: TGTGCCAGCAGCAAAGACAGAAGGGGGCTACTGGAGACCCAGTACTTC
d_gene: -
j_gene: TRBJ2-5
v_gene: TRBV21-1

CDR3aa: CASSLMASGTETQYF
CDR3nt: TGTGCCAGCAGCTTAATGGCTAGCGGGACGGAGACCCAGTACTTC
d_gene: TRBD2
j_gene: TRBJ2-5
v_gene: TRBV7-8

CDR3aa: CASSAFRGQPFPRQINYGYTF
CDR3nt: TGTGCCAGCAGCGCTTTTCGGGGACAGCCATTTCCCAGGCAGATTAACTATGGCTACACCTTC
d_gene: TRBD1
j_gene: TRBJ1-2
v_gene: TRBV9

CDR3aa: CASSQGTPLETQYF
CDR3nt: TGTGCCAGCAGCCAGGGGACGCCTTTGGAGACCCAGTACTTC
d_gene: -
j_gene: TRBJ2-5
v_gene: TRBV5-5

CDR3aa: CASSPGSGNTDTQYF
CDR3nt: TGTGCCAGCAGCCCCGGTAGCGGGAATACAGATACGCAGTATTTT
d_gene: TRBD2
j_gene: TRBJ2-3
v_gene: TRBV11-1

CDR3aa: CASSQAVRKSGYGYTF
CDR3nt: TGCGCCAGCAGCCAAGCGGTCAGGAAGAGTGGGTATGGCTACACCTTC
d_gene: -
j_gene: TRBJ1-2
v_gene: TRBV4-1

CDR3aa: CASGLYRDGRNTIYF
CDR3nt: TGTGCCAGCGGACTATATCGGGACGGCCGAAACACCATATATTTT
d_gene: -
j_gene: TRBJ1-3
v_gene: TRBV28

CDR3aa: CSVHLAQETQYF
CDR3nt: TGCAGCGTCCATCTGGCCCAAGAGACCCAGTACTTC
d_gene: -
j_gene: TRBJ2-5
v_gene: TRBV29-1

CDR3aa: CASWTGRADEQYF
CDR3nt: TGTGCCAGTTGGACAGGGAGGGCCGACGAGCAGTACTTC
d_gene: -
j_gene: TRBJ2-7
v_gene: TRBV2

CDR3aa: CASSENEGNTEAFF
CDR3nt: TGCGCCAGCAGCGAGAACGAGGGGAACACTGAAGCTTTCTTT
d_gene: -
j_gene: TRBJ1-1
v_gene: TRBV4-1

CDR3aa: CASSRPGGRNEQFF
CDR3nt: TGCGCCAGCAGCCGACCGGGAGGACGCAATGAGCAGTTCTTC
d_gene: TRBD2
j_gene: TRBJ2-1
v_gene: TRBV4-1

CDR3aa: CAWSGQDSYEQYF
CDR3nt: TGTGCCTGGAGTGGTCAGGACTCCTACGAGCAGTACTTC
d_gene: -
j_gene: TRBJ2-7
v_gene: TRBV30

CDR3aa: CASSFYGPNTEAFF
CDR3nt: TGTGCCAGCAGCTTCTACGGTCCCAACACTGAAGCTTTCTTT
d_gene: -
j_gene: TRBJ1-1
v_gene: TRBV7-3

CDR3aa: CASSLAGTSGYEQYF
CDR3nt: TGTGCCAGCAGCTTAGCCGGGACTAGCGGCTACGAGCAGTACTTC
d_gene: TRBD2
j_gene: TRBJ2-7
v_gene: TRBV7-8

CDR3aa: CASSSSGTEAFF
CDR3nt: -
d_gene: -
j_gene: TRBJ1-1
v_gene: TRBV28

CDR3aa: CASSHGTGDPEAFF
CDR3nt: TGTGCCAGCAGCCATGGGACAGGGGACCCCGAAGCTTTCTTT
d_gene: TRBD1
j_gene: TRBJ1-1
v_gene: TRBV4-2

CDR3aa: CASSLVGRGPNTEAFF
CDR3nt: TGTGCCAGCAGCTTGGTCGGTAGGGGTCCGAACACTGAAGCTTTCTTT
d_gene: -
j_gene: TRBJ1-1
v_gene: TRBV5-4

CDR3aa: CASSPLGLNTEAFF
CDR3nt: TGCGCCAGCAGCCCCCTGGGGCTGAACACTGAAGCTTTCTTT
d_gene: -
j_gene: TRBJ1-1
v_gene: TRBV5-1

CDR3aa: CASSSRRELFF
CDR3nt: TGTGCCAGCAGTTCCCGACGGGAGCTGTTCTTC
d_gene: -
j_gene: TRBJ2-1
v_gene: TRBV28

CDR3aa: CASSLMSGAPHGYTF
CDR3nt: TGTGCCAGCAGTTTAATGTCAGGGGCCCCACATGGCTACACCTTC
d_gene: -
j_gene: TRBJ1-2
v_gene: TRBV27

CDR3aa: CASSLGQGHHNEQFF
CDR3nt: TGTGCCAGCAGCTTAGGGCAGGGGCACCACAATGAGCAGTTCTTC
d_gene: -
j_gene: TRBJ2-1
v_gene: TRBV13

CDR3aa: CASSPGGKNTGELFF
CDR3nt: TGTGCCAGCAGCCCCGGCGGGAAGAACACCGGGGAGCTGTTTTTT
d_gene: -
j_gene: TRBJ2-2
v_gene: TRBV7-9